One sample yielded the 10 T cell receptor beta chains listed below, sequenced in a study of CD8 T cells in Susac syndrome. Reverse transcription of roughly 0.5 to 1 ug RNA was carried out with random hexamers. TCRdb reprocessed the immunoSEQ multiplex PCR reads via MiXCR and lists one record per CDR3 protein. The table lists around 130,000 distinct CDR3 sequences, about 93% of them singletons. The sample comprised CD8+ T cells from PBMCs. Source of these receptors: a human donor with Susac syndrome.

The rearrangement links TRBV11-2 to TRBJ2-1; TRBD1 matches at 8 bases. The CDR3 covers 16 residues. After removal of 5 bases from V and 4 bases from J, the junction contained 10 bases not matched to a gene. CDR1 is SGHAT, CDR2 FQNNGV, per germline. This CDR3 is CASSTSQGATYNEQFF. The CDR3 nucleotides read TGTGCCAGCAGCACATCTCAGGGGGCGACTTACAATGAGCAGTTCTTC.

The CDR3 sequence is CASSQEPHINYEQYF. CDR3 nucleotide sequence: TGCGCCAGCAGCCAAGAGCCGCATATCAACTACGAGCAGTACTTC. The chain links TRBV4-1 to TRBJ2-7; D uncertain. With 0 bases removed from V and 3 bases from J, the gap between germline ends came to 12 bases. Germline V CDR1 and CDR2: MGHRA, YSYEKL. This CDR3 contains 15 residues.

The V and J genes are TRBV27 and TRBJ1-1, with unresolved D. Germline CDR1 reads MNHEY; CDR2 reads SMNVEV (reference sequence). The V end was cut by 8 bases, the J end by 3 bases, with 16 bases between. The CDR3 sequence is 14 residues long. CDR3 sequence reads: CASGALERDTEAFF. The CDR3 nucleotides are TGTGCCAGCGGAGCCCTCGAGCGGGACACTGAAGCTTTCTTT.

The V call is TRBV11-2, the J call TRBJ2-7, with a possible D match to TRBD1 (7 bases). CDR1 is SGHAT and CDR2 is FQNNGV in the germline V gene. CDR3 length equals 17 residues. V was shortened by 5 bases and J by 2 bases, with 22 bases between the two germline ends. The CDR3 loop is CASSRGGSDRGPYEQYF. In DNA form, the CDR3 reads TGTGCCAGCAGCCGAGGGGGGTCGGATAGGGGGCCCTACGAGCAGTACTTC.

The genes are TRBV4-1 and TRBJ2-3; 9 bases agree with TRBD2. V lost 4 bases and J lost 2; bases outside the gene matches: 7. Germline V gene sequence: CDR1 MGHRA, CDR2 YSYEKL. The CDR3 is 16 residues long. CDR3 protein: CASSLPSGGFTDTQYF. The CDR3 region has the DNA TGCGCCAGCAGCCTGCCCAGCGGGGGGTTCACAGATACGCAGTATTTT.

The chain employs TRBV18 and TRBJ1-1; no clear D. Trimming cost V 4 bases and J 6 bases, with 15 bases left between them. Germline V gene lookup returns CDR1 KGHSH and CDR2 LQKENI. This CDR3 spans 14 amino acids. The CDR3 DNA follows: TGTGCCAGCTCACTTCCTCGACTTAGCGCTGAAGCTTTCTTT. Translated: CASSLPRLSAEAFF.

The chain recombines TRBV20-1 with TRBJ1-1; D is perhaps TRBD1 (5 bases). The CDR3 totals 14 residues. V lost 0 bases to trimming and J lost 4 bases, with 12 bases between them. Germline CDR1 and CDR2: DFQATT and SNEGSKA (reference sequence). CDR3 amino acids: CSARDRGEATEAFF. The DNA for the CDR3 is TGCAGTGCTAGAGATAGAGGGGAGGCCACTGAAGCTTTCTTT.

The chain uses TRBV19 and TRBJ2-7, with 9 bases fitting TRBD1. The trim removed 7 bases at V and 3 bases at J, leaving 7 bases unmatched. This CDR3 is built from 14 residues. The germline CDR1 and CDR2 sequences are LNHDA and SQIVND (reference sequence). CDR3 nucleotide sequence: TGTGCCAGTACCCCGACAGGGGGTATCTACGAGCAGTACTTC. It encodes CASTPTGGIYEQYF.

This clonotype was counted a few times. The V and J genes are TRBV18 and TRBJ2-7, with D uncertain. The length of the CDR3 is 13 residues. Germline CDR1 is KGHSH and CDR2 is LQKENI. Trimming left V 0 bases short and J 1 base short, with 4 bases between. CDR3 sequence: CASSPPFSYEQYF. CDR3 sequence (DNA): TGTGCCAGCTCACCACCCTTTTCCTACGAGCAGTACTTC.

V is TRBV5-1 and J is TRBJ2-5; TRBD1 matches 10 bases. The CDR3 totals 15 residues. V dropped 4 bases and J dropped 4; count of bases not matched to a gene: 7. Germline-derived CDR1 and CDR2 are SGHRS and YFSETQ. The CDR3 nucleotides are TGCGCCAGCAGCCCGGACAGGGGGAGGCGAGAGACCCAGTACTTC. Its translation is CASSPDRGRRETQYF.